Here is one T cell receptor (beta chain) with its context. The data are from a study of blood T cell repertoires in COVID-19. The table came from immunoSEQ multiplex PCR; TCRdb's copy has only in-frame clones and leaves some out. The data hold about 190,000 clones, with around 84% observed a single time. CDR1 and CDR2 from the germline V gene are KGHSH and LQKENI. This CDR3 contains 15 residues. V was pared by 6 bases and J by 2 bases, with 4 bases of the junction left unmatched. The TCR comes from a woman younger than 45 who had been exposed to COVID-19. The rearrangement uses TRBV18 and TRBJ2-1; 10 bases are a match to TRBD2. Sequenced input: PBMCs or T cells enriched from blood (not recorded which). Here the CDR3 reads CASSDTSGAYNEQFF. As DNA, the CDR3 is TGTGCCAGCTCTGATACTAGCGGGGCCTACAATGAGCAGTTCTTC.